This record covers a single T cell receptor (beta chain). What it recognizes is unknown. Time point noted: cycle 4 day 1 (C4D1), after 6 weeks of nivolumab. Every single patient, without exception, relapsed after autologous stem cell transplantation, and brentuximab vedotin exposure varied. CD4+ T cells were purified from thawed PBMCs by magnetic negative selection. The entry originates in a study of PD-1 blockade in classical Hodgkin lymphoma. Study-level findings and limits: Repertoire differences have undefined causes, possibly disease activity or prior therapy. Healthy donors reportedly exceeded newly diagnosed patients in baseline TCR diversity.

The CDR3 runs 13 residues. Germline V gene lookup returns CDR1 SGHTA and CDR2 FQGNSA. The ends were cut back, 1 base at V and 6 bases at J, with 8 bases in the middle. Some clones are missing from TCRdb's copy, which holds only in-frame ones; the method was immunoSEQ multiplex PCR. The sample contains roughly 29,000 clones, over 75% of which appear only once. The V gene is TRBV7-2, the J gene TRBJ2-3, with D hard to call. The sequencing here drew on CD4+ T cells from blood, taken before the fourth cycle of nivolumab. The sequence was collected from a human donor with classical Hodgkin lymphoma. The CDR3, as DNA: TGTGCCAGCAGCTTAGAAAAGGTGGATACGCAGTATTTT. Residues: CASSLEKVDTQYF.